This T cell receptor beta chain originates from a study of CD8+ T cells in alopecia areata. CDR1 SGDLS and CDR2 YYNGEE come from the germline V gene. Trimming left V 0 bases short and J 8 bases short, with 12 bases between. The CDR3 consists of 14 residues. RNA was isolated and reverse transcribed to cDNA, the sequencing template. Clones were read by immunoSEQ multiplex PCR, and TCRdb kept only the in-frame ones, dropping some. The table includes approximately 57,000 clones, about 96% detected once. As part of sample collection, lesional scalp punch biopsies and peripheral blood were taken from alopecia areata patients.

J is TRBJ2-1 and V is TRBV9; the D gene is possibly TRBD1 (5 bases). This TCR was recovered from a human donor with alopecia areata. This specimen was CD8+ T cells sorted from blood, taken at week 0. The CDR3 loop reads CASSVVGVSDEQFF. DNA of the CDR3: TGTGCCAGCAGCGTAGTAGGGGTCTCAGATGAGCAGTTCTTC.